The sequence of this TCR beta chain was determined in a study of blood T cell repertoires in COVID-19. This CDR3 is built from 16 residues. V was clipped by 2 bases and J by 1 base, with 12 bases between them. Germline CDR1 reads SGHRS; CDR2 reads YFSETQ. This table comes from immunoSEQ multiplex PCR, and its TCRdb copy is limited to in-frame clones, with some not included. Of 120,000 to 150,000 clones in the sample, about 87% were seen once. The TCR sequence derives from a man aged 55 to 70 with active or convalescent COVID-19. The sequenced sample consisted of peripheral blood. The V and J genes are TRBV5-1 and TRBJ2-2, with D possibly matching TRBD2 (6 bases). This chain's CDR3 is CASSLIAELNTGELFF. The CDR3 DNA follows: TGCGCCAGCAGCTTAATAGCGGAGTTGAACACCGGGGAGCTGTTTTTT.